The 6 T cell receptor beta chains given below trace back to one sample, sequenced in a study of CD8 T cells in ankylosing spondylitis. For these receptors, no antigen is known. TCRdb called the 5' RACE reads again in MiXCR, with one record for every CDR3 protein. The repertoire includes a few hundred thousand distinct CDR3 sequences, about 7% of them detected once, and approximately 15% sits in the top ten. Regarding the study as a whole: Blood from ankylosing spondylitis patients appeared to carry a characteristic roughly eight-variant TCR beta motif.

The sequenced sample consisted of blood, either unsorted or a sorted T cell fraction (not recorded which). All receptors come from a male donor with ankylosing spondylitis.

CDR3 sequence: CASSFRTGGPGTNTEAFF. The CDR3 nucleotides are TGTGCCAGCAGTTTCAGGACAGGCGGCCCTGGAACGAACACTGAAGCTTTCTTT. This sequence joins TRBV28 and TRBJ1-1, with 7 bases matching TRBD1. V lost 3 bases, J lost 1 base, and 14 bases stayed unmatched. CDR3 size: 18 residues. Germline V gene sequence: CDR1 MDHEN, CDR2 SYDVKM.

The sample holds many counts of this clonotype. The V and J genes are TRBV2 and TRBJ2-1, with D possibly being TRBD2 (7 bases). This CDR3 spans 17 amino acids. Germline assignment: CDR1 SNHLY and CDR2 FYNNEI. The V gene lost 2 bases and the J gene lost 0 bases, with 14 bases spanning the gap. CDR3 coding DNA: TGTGCCAGCAGTGAAAGGGGGAGGGCCCGCTCCTACAATGAGCAGTTCTTC. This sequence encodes CASSERGRARSYNEQFF.

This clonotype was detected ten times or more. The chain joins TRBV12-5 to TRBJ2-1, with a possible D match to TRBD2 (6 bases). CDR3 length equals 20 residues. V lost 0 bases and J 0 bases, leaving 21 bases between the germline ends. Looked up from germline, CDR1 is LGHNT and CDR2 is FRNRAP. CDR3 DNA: TGTGCTAGTGGTTTGGTCGAGAAGGAGGGATTCGAGAGCTCCTACAATGAGCAGTTCTTC. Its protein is CASGLVEKEGFESSYNEQFF.

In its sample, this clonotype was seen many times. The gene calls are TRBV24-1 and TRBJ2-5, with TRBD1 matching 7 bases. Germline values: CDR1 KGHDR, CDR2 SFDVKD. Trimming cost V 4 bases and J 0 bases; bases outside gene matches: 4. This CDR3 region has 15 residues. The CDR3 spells CATSERTGHQETQYF. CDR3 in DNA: TGTGCCACCAGTGAACGGACAGGTCACCAAGAGACCCAGTACTTC.

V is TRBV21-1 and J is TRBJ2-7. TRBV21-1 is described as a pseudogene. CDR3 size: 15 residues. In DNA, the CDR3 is TGTGCCAGCAGCGCACAAGGCAGGCTTGCCTACGAGCAGTACTTC. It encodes CASSAQGRLAYEQYF.

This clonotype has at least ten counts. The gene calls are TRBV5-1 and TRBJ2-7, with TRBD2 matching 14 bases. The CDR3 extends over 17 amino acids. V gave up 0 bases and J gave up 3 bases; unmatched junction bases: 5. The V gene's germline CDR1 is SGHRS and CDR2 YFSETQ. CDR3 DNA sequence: TGCGCCAGCAGCTTGGAAGGACTAGCGGGAGGTGTCTACGAGCAGTACTTC. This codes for CASSLEGLAGGVYEQYF.